Listed below are T cell receptor beta chains from one sample, sequenced in a study of T cells in Graves' hyperthyroidism and ophthalmopathy. TCRdb reprocessed the multiplex PCR reads via MiXCR and lists one record per CDR3 protein. The sample has almost 600,000 distinct CDR3 sequences; under 60% are singletons. Sequenced input: peripheral blood or thyroid tissue (not recorded which). The receptors stem from a woman between 18 and 30 years old with Graves' hyperthyroidism. CDR3s include the opening cysteine and the closing phenylalanine or tryptophan. Fields, in order: D gene, clone size, J gene, V gene, CDR3 DNA, CDR3 protein. D genes are given only for firm matches. Clone size is shown for a subset of rows, as once, few, many or a class of expanded clone.

D gene: TRBD2; clone size: many; J gene: TRBJ2-7; V gene: TRBV5-4; CDR3 DNA: TGTGCCAGCAGCTTGGAGAGCGGGAGGGACTACGAGCAGTACTTC; CDR3 protein: CASSLESGRDYEQYF
D gene: TRBD1; clone size: .; J gene: TRBJ2-7; V gene: TRBV12-3/TRBV12-4; CDR3 DNA: TGTGCCAGCAGGAAGACAGGGCGGAAGTGGTACTTC; CDR3 protein: CASRKTGRKWYF
D gene: .; clone size: few; J gene: TRBJ1-5; V gene: TRBV5-4; CDR3 DNA: TGTGCCAGCAGCGTCGCCTGGGGGAACTATCAGCCCCAGCATTTT; CDR3 protein: CASSVAWGNYQPQHF
D gene: TRBD1; clone size: many; J gene: TRBJ1-1; V gene: TRBV6-5; CDR3 DNA: TGTGCCAGCAGTGACCCGGGACAGGAAAACACTGAAGCTTTCTTT; CDR3 protein: CASSDPGQENTEAFF
D gene: .; clone size: .; J gene: TRBJ1-5; V gene: TRBV6-5; CDR3 DNA: TGTGCCAGCAGTTTGCACCCCTGGGTGGGTCAGCCCCAGCATTTT; CDR3 protein: CASSLHPWVGQPQHF
D gene: .; clone size: many; J gene: TRBJ1-1; V gene: TRBV29-1; CDR3 DNA: TGCAGCGTTGGTTCGGGAGGAGAAACTGAAGCTTTCTTT; CDR3 protein: CSVGSGGETEAFF
D gene: .; clone size: .; J gene: TRBJ2-2; V gene: TRBV12-3/TRBV12-4; CDR3 DNA: TGTGCCAACAGTTTTGTGGTTGAGGAGGGACAAATGAACACCGGGGAGCTGTTTTTT; CDR3 protein: CANSFVVEEGQMNTGELFF
D gene: TRBD1; clone size: .; J gene: TRBJ1-6; V gene: TRBV15; CDR3 DNA: TGTGCCACCAGCAGCCAAGAGTGGACAGGGAATTCACCCCTCCACTTT; CDR3 protein: CATSSQEWTGNSPLHF
D gene: .; clone size: .; J gene: TRBJ1-1; V gene: TRBV2; CDR3 DNA: TGTGCCAGCAGTGTACGAAAACAGCCACTAAACACTGAAGCTTTCTTT; CDR3 protein: CASSVRKQPLNTEAFF
D gene: TRBD2; clone size: many; J gene: TRBJ2-7; V gene: TRBV19; CDR3 DNA: TGTGCCAGTAGTATGAAGGTAGCGGGAGGGTCCCTCTCCTACGAGCAGTACTTC; CDR3 protein: CASSMKVAGGSLSYEQYF
D gene: .; clone size: many; J gene: TRBJ2-6; V gene: TRBV24-1; CDR3 DNA: TGTGCCACCTGGGGGGGACACCTCTCTGGGGCCAACGTCCTGACTTTC; CDR3 protein: CATWGGHLSGANVLTF
D gene: TRBD2; clone size: many; J gene: TRBJ2-5; V gene: TRBV20-1; CDR3 DNA: TGCAGTGCTAGAGATGGGGCGGGAGGGCCAATCGAGACCCAGTACTTC; CDR3 protein: CSARDGAGGPIETQYF
D gene: TRBD2; clone size: .; J gene: TRBJ2-7; V gene: TRBV12-3/TRBV12-4; CDR3 DNA: TGTGCCAGCAGTCCACGGGCGGGGGGGCAGTACTTC; CDR3 protein: CASSPRAGGQYF
D gene: .; clone size: .; J gene: TRBJ2-5; V gene: TRBV7-3; CDR3 DNA: TGTGCCAGCAGTCGAGACGGACAAGAGACCCAGTACTTC; CDR3 protein: CASSRDGQETQYF
D gene: .; clone size: .; J gene: TRBJ2-7; V gene: TRBV7-2; CDR3 DNA: TGTGCCAGCAGCTCGACAGGGCGGCGGGGCTACAACTACGAGCAGTACTTC; CDR3 protein: CASSSTGRRGYNYEQYF